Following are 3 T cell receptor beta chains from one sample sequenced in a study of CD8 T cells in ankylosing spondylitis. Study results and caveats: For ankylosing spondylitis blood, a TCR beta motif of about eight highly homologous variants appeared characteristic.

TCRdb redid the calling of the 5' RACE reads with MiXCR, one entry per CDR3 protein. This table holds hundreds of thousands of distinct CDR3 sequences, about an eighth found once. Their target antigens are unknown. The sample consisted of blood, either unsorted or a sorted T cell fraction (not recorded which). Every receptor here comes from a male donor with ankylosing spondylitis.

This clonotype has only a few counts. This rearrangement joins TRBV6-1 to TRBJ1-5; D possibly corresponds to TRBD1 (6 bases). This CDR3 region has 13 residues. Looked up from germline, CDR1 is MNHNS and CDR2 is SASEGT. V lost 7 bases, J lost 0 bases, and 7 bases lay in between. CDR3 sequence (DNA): TGTGCCAGCATCAGGGGTAGCAATCAGCCCCAGCATTTT. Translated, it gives CASIRGSNQPQHF.

The CDR3 DNA is TGTGCCAGCAGGATCGGACAGGGAGAAGCTTTCTTT. Translating gives CASRIGQGEAFF. The rearrangement uses TRBV12-3 or TRBV12-4 and TRBJ1-1; 8 positions match TRBD1. V shed 6 bases, J shed 8 bases, and the junction held 5 bases outside the gene matches. This CDR3 spans 12 amino acids.

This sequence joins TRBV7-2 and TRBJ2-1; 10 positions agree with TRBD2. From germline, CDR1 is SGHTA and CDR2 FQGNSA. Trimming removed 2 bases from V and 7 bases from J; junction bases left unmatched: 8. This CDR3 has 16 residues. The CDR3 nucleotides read TGTGCCAGCAGCTTATATGGGAGAGCGGGAGGGAATGAGCAGTTCTTC. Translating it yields CASSLYGRAGGNEQFF.